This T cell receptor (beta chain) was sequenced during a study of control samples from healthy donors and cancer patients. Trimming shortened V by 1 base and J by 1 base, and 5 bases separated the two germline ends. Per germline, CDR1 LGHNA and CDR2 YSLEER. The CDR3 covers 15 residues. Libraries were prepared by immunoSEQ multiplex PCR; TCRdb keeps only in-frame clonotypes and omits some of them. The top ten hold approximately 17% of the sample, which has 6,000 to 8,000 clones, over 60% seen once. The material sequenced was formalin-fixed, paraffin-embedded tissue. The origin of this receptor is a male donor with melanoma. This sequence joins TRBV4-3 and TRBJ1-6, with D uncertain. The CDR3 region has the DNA TGCGCCAGCAGCCAAGTCGTTTCCTATAATTCACCCCTCCACTTT. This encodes CASSQVVSYNSPLHF.